The 8 T cell receptor beta chains below were found in one sample sequenced in a study of T-cell reconstitution after alpha-beta-depleted transplantation in children. The TCRbeta library incorporated unique molecular identifiers. TCRdb re-analysed the PCR reads in MiXCR, keeping a single row per CDR3 protein. The sample includes roughly 590,000 distinct CDR3 sequences, roughly 15% of them seen just once. The sequences come from PBMCs from the stem cell graft donor, collected from the stem cell graft. The receptors originated from a human donor who donated a stem cell graft to a child with acute myeloid leukemia.

Ten or more counts support this clonotype. A read error may be the cause here, since a much bigger clone is one base away. This chain links TRBV12-3 or TRBV12-4 with TRBJ1-1; TRBD1 is a possible D gene (6 bases). The germline V and J ends were trimmed by 5 bases and 2 bases, with 9 bases remaining between them. CDR3 length equals 13 residues. CDR3 sequence (DNA): TGTGCCAGCAGTCGGACAGATAACACTGAAGCTTTCTTT. This translates into CASSRTDNTEAFF.

This clonotype was seen ten or more times. The J gene is TRBJ1-2, the V gene TRBV5-6, with a weak D call TRBD1 (5 bases). Deletions cut 3 bases from V and 4 bases from J, with 16 bases between. Germline values: CDR1 SGHDT, CDR2 YYEEEE. CDR3 length: 15 residues. CDR3 sequence: CASSSSPRGPYGYTF. CDR3 sequence (DNA): TGTGCCAGCAGCTCCTCCCCCCGGGGACCCTATGGCTACACCTTC.

In this sample, this clonotype turned up many times. The chain links TRBV20-1 to TRBJ2-7; D is uncertain. Trimming took off 0 bases at V and 4 bases at J, with 16 bases between the two ends. Germline CDR1 reads DFQATT; CDR2 reads SNEGSKA (reference sequence). This CDR3 has 15 amino acids. The CDR3 region is CSARDGVSKPYEQYF. In nucleotides, the CDR3 is TGCAGTGCTAGAGATGGGGTCAGCAAGCCTTACGAGCAGTACTTC.

At least ten counts were recorded for this clonotype. The J gene is TRBJ2-7, the V gene TRBV10-3, with TRBD1 as a possible D gene (6 bases). The CDR3 sequence is 12 residues long. Germline V lookup: CDR1 ENHRY, CDR2 SYGVKD. V was clipped by 3 bases and J by 4 bases, with 7 bases between them. CDR3 loop: CAISDGQYEQYV. The CDR3 DNA sequence: TGTGCCATCAGTGACGGACAGTACGAGCAGTACGTC.

A few counts support this clonotype. J is TRBJ2-1 and V is TRBV28, with D perhaps TRBD1 (5 bases). Germline V gene data show CDR1 as MDHEN and CDR2 as SYDVKM. Trimming shortened V by 5 bases and J by 6 bases, and 17 bases separated the two germline ends. CDR3 length: 15 residues. Written as DNA, the CDR3 is TGTGCCAGCAGTCCCCCCCAGGGCTATACCAATGAGCAGTTCTTC. Amino acids: CASSPPQGYTNEQFF.

This clonotype came up a few times. The chain joins TRBV5-1 to TRBJ1-5; a weak D match, TRBD1 (6 bases). CDR1 SGHRS and CDR2 YFSETQ come from the germline V gene. CDR3 size: 15 residues. V gave up 0 bases and J gave up 4 bases, with 11 bases separating them. CDR3 sequence (DNA): TGCGCCAGCAGCTTGGTTGGGGGCGTAAATCAGCCCCAGCATTTT. Protein product: CASSLVGGVNQPQHF.

This clonotype was seen at least ten times. The chain joins TRBV6-6 to TRBJ1-1; D is ambiguous. This CDR3 contains 13 residues. V was clipped by 6 bases and J by 4 bases, with 12 bases between them. The germline V gene has CDR1 MNHNY and CDR2 SVGAGI (reference sequence). CDR3 amino acids: CASSKAGGTEAFF. CDR3 nucleotides: TGTGCCAGCAGCAAGGCGGGTGGCACTGAAGCTTTCTTT.

J is TRBJ2-7 and V is TRBV28, with D uncertain. Per the germline V gene, CDR1 is MDHEN and CDR2 is SYDVKM. CDR3 length: 15 amino acids. V shed 5 bases and J shed 1 base, with 15 bases lying between them. CDR3 bases: TGTGCCAGCAGTGAGGAGTGGACCGCTTCCTACGAGCAGTACGTC. Amino acid sequence: CASSEEWTASYEQYV.